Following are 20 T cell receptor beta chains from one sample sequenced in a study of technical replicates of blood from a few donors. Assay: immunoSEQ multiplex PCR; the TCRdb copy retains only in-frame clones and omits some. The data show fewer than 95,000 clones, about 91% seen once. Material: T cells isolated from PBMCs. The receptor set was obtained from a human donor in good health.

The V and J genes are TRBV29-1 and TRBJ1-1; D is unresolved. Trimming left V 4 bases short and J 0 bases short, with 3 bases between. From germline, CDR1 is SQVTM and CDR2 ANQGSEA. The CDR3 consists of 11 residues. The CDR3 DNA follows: TGCAGCGTTGTCGTGAACACTGAAGCTTTCTTT. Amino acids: CSVVVNTEAFF.

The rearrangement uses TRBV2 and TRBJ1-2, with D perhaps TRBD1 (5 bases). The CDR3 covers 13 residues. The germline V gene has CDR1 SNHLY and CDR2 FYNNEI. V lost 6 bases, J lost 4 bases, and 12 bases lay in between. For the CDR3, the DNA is TGTGCCAGCAGCGTTGACAGCGTCTATGGCTACACCTTC. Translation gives CASSVDSVYGYTF.

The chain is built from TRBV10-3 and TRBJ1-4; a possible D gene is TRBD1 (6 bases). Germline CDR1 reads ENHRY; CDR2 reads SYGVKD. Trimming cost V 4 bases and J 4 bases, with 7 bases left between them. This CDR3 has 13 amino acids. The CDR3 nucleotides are TGTGCCATCAGTGGGACAGTTAATGAAAAACTGTTTTTT. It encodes CAISGTVNEKLFF.

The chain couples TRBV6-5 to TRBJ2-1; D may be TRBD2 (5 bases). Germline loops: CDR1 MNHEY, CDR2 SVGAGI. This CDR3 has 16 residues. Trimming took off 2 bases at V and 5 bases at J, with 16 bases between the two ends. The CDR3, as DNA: TGTGCCAGCAGTTACGGGCTAGCCCTTCTGAACAATGAGCAGTTCTTC. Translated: CASSYGLALLNNEQFF.

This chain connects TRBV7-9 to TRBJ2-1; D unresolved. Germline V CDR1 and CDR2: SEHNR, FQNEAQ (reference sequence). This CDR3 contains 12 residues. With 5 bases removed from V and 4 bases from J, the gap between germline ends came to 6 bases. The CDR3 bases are TGTGCCAGCAGCCAGCGTTACAATGAGCAGTTCTTC. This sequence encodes CASSQRYNEQFF.

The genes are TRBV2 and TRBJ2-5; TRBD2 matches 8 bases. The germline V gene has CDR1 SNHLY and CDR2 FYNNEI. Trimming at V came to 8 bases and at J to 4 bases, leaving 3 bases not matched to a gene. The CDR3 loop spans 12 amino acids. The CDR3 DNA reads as TGTGCCAGCCGGGGGGGCGGAGAGACCCAGTACTTC. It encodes CASRGGGETQYF. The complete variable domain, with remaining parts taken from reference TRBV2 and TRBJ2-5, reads EPEVTQTPSHQVTQMGQEVILRCVPISNHLYFYWYRQILGQKVEFLVSFYNNEISEKSEIFDDQFSVERPDGSNFTLKIRSTKLEDSAMYFCASRGGGETQYFGPGTRLLVL.

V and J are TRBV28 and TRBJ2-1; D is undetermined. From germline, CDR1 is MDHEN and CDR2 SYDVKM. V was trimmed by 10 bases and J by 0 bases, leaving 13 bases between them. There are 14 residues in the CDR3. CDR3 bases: TGTGCCACCACCGACTTAAGCTCCTACAATGAGCAGTTCTTC. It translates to CATTDLSSYNEQFF.

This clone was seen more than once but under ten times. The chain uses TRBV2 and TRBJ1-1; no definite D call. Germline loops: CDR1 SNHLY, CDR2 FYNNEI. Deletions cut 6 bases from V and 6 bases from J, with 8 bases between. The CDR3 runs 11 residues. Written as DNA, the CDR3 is TGTGCCAGCAGCCAATTCCCTGAAGCTTTCTTT. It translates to CASSQFPEAFF.

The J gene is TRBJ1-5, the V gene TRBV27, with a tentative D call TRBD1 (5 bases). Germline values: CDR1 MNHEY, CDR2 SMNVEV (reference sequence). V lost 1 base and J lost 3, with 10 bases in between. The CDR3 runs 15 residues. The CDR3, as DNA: TGTGCCAGCAGTTTATTGTCAGGGTACAATCAGCCCCAGCATTTT. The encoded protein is CASSLLSGYNQPQHF.

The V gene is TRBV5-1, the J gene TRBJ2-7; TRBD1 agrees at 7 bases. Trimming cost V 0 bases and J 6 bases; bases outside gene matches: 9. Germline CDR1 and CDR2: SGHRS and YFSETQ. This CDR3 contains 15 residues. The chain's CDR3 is CASSLAPQQGTEQYF. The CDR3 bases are TGCGCCAGCAGCTTGGCCCCACAACAGGGGACCGAGCAGTACTTC. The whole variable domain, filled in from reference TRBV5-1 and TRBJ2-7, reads KAGVTQTPRYLIKTRGQQVTLSCSPISGHRSVSWYQQTPGQGLQFLFEYFSETQRNKGNFPGRFSGRQFSNSRSEMNVSTLELGDSALYLCASSLAPQQGTEQYFGPGTRLTVT.

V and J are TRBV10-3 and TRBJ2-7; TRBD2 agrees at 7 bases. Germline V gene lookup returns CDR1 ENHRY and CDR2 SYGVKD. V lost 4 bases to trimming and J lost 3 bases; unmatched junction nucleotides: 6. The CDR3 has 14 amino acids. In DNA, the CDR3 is TGTGCCATCAGTGGACCGGGAGGCAGCTACGAGCAGTACTTC. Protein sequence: CAISGPGGSYEQYF.

The DNA for the CDR3 is TGTGCCAGCAGCTTCAACAGGGGGCGCCCGGCAGATACGCAGTATTTT. This translates into CASSFNRGRPADTQYF. The V call is TRBV7-2, the J call TRBJ2-3; TRBD1 aligns across 9 bases. The CDR3 spans 16 residues. The J segment lost 4 bases and the V segment lost 3 bases, leaving 8 bases of the junction unmatched. Germline values: CDR1 SGHTA, CDR2 FQGNSA.

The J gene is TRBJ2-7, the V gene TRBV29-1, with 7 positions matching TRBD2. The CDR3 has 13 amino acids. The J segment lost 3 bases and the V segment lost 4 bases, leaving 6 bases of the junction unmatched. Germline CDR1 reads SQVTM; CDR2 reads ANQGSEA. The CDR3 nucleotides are TGCAGCGTTGCCGGAGGGAGGGACTACGAGCAGTACTTC. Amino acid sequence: CSVAGGRDYEQYF.

The CDR3 nucleotides read TGTGCCAGCAGCTTAGGGTTTAGGGGACTAGCGGGGTTGGGCAATGAGCAGTTCTTC. Protein: CASSLGFRGLAGLGNEQFF. The chain employs TRBV11-2 and TRBJ2-1; 13 positions agree with TRBD2. The ends lost 1 base at V and 6 bases at J; junction bases unmatched: 12. The length of the CDR3 is 19 residues. Germline lookup yields CDR1 SGHAT and CDR2 FQNNGV.

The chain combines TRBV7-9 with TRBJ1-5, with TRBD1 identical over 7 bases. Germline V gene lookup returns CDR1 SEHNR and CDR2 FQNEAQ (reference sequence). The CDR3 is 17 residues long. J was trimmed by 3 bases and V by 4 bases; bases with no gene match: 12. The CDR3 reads CASSSDRKTGNNQPQHF. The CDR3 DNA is TGTGCCAGCAGCTCTGATAGGAAGACAGGGAACAATCAGCCCCAGCATTTT.

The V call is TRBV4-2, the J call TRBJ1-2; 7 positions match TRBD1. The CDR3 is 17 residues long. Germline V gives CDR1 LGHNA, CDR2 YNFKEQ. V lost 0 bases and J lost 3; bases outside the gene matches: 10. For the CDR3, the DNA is TGTGCCAGCAGCCAAGAATTCCCCGCAGACAGGGACTATGGCTACACCTTC. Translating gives CASSQEFPADRDYGYTF.

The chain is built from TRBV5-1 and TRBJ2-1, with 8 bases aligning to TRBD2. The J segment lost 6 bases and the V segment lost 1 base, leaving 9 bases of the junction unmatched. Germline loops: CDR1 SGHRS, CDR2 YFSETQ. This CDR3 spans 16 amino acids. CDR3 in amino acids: CASSLWVAGSSNEQFF. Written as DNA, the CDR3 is TGCGCCAGCAGCTTGTGGGTAGCGGGATCATCCAATGAGCAGTTCTTC. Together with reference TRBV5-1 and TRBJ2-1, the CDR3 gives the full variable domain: KAGVTQTPRYLIKTRGQQVTLSCSPISGHRSVSWYQQTPGQGLQFLFEYFSETQRNKGNFPGRFSGRQFSNSRSEMNVSTLELGDSALYLCASSLWVAGSSNEQFFGPGTRLTVL.

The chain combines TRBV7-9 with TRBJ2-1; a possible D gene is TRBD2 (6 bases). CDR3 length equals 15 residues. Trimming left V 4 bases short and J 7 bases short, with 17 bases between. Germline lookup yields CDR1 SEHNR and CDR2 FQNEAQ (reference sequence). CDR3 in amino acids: CASSSRLELGNEQFF. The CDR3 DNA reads TGTGCCAGCAGCTCAAGACTAGAATTAGGTAATGAGCAGTTCTTC. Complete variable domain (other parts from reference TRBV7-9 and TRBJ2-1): DTGVSQNPRHKITKRGQNVTFRCDPISEHNRLYWYRQTLGQGPEFLTYFQNEAQLEKSRLLSDRFSAERPKGSFSTLEIQRTEQGDSAMYLCASSSRLELGNEQFFGPGTRLTVL.

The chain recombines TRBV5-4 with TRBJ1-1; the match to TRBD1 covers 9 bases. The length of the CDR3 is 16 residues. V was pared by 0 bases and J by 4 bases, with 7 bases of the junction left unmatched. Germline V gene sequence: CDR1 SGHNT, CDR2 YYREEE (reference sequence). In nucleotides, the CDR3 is TGTGCCAGCAGCTTGGCCGTGGGACAGGGTATCACTGAAGCTTTCTTT. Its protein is CASSLAVGQGITEAFF.

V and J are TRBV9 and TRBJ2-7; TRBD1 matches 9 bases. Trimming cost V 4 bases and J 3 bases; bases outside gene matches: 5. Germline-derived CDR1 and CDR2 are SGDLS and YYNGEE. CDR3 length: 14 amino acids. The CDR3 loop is CASSKTGGLYEQYF. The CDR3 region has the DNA TGTGCCAGCAGCAAAACAGGGGGCCTCTACGAGCAGTACTTC.